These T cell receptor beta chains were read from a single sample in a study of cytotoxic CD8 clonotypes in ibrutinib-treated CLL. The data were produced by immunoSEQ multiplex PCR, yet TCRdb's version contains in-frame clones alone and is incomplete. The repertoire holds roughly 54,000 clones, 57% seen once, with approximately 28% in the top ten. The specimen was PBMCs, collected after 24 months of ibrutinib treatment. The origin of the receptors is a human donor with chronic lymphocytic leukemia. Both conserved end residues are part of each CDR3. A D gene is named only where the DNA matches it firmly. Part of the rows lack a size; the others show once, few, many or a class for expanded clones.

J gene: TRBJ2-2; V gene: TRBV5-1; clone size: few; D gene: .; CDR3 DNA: TGCGCCAGCAGCTTGGAGCGGGTCCCCGGGGAGCTGTTTTTT; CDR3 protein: CASSLERVPGELFF
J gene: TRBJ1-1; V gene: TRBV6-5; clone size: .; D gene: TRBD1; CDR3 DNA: TGTGCCAGCAGTTACTCGGGACAGATGAACACTGAAGCTTTCTTT; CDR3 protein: CASSYSGQMNTEAFF
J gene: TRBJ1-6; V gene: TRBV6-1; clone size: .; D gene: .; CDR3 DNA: TGTGCCAGCAGTGAAGTTTCCGGGGGTTATTCACCCCTCCACTTT; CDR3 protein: CASSEVSGGYSPLHF
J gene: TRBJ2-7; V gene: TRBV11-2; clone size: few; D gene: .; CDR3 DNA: TGTGCCAGCAGCCGGGGCCTAGGGTACGAGCAGTACTTC; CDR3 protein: CASSRGLGYEQYF
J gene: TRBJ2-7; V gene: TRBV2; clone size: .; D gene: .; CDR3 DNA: TGTGCCAGCAGGGCTAGCGACAACTACGAGCAGTACTTC; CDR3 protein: CASRASDNYEQYF
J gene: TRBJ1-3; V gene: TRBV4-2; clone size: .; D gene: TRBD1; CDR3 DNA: TGTGCCAGCAGCCAAGCCTCAAGGACAGGGACGTTGTCATTCTCTGGAAACACCATATATTTT; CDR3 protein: CASSQASRTGTLSFSGNTIYF
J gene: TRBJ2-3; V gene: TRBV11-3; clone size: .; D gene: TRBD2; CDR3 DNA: TGTGCCAGCAGCTTACAGCGGGAGGATACGCAGTATTTT; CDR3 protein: CASSLQREDTQYF
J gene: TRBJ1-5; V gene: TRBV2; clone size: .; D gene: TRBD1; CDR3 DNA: TGTGCCAGCGGACAGGGGGAGGAGCCCCAGCATTTT; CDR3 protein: CASGQGEEPQHF
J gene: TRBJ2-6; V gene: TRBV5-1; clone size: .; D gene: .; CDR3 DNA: TGCGCCAGCAGCTTGGGCGGAGCTGGGGCCAACGTCCTGACTTTC; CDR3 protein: CASSLGGAGANVLTF
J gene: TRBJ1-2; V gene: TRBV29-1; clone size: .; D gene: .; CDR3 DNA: TGCAGCGATCAGACAGTACTCTATGGCTACACCTTC; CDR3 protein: CSDQTVLYGYTF
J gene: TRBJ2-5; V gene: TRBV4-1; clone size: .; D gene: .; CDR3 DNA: TGCGCCAGCAGCCAAGATCAGGAAGAGACCCAGTACTTC; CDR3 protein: CASSQDQEETQYF
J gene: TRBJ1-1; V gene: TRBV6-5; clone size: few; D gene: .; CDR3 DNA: TGTGCCAGCAGTTACTCAGGGAGGTGGACTGAAGCTTTCTTT; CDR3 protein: CASSYSGRWTEAFF
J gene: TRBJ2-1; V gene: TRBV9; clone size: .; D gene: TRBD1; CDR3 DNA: TGTGCCAGCAGCGTAGCTTCAGGGGGCTATGAGCAGTTCTTC; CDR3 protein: CASSVASGGYEQFF
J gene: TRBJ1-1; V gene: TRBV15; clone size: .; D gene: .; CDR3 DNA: TGTGCCACCAGCCCTACGAGGGGAGTGGGCCCTGAAGCTTTCTTT; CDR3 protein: CATSPTRGVGPEAFF
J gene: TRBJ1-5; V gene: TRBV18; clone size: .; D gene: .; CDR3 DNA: TGTGCCAGCTCACCATACAGGGATAGCAATCAGCCCCAGCATTTT; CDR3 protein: CASSPYRDSNQPQHF
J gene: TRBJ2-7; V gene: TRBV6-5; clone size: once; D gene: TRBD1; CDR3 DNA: TGTGCCAGTAGGCCCACGGGACAGTCCTCCTACGAGCAGTACTTC; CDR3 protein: CASRPTGQSSYEQYF
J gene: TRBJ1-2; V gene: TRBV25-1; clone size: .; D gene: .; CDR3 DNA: TGTGCCAGCCGCTCCGGGGGTGGCTATGGCTACACCTTC; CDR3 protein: CASRSGGGYGYTF
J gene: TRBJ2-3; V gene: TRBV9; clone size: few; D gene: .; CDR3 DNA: TGTGCCAGCAGCGAGGGGCTACCGGGGCGAGGGGCAGATACGCAGTATTTT; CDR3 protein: CASSEGLPGRGADTQYF
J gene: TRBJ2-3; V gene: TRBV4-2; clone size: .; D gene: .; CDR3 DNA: TGTGCCAGCAGCTCCGGGGGCACAGATACGCAGTATTTT; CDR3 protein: CASSSGGTDTQYF
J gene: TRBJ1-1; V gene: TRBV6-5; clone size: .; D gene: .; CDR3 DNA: TGTGCCAGCAGTACTAGGGGGAGCCCTGAAGCTTTCTTT; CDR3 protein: CASSTRGSPEAFF
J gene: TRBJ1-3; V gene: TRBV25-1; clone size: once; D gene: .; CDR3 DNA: TGTGCCAGCGCCCCAAGGGGGGGAGTAGGAAACACCATATATTTT; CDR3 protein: CASAPRGGVGNTIYF
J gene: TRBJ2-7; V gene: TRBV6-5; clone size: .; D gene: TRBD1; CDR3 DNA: TGTGCCAGCAGTTACGGGACAGGGGCCACCTACGAGCAGTACTTC; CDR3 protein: CASSYGTGATYEQYF
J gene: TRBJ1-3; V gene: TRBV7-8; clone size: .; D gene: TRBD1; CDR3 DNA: TGTGCCAGCAGCAAAGAGCACAGGGGGTTCGAGGACATATATTTT; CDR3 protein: CASSKEHRGFEDIYF
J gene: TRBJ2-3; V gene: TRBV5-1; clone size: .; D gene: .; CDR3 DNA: TGCGCCAGCAGTCTAGAGGGTACGCAGTATTTT; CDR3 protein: CASSLEGTQYF
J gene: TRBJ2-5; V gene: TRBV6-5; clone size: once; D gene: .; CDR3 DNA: TGTGCCAGCATTCCAGTGGCGGGAGAGACCCAGTACTTC; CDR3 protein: CASIPVAGETQYF
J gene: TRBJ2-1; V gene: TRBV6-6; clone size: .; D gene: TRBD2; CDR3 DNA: TGTGCCAGCAGTCGGGGGGGGCCGAATGAGCAGTTCTTC; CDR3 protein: CASSRGGPNEQFF